The 9 T cell receptor beta chains reported below all come from one sample, sequenced in a study of blood T cell repertoires in COVID-19. The method was immunoSEQ multiplex PCR; TCRdb's version includes in-frame clones alone and lacks a portion of them. The sample lists approximately 170,000 clones, 70% to 90% occurring once. The specimen sequenced was peripheral blood. The receptor set was obtained from a woman older than 75 with COVID-19, enrolled during active disease.

The chain employs TRBV19 and TRBJ1-4; 7 bases are shared with TRBD1. The CDR3 covers 14 residues. With 7 bases clipped from V and 8 bases from J, the junction kept 10 bases outside the gene matches. CDR1 and CDR2 (germline): LNHDA, SQIVND (reference sequence). CDR3 in amino acids: CASNRGQTREKLFF. For the CDR3, the DNA is TGTGCCAGTAATAGGGGACAGACGCGCGAAAAACTGTTTTTT.

The chain couples TRBV19 to TRBJ1-1, with TRBD1 as a possible D gene (6 bases). V was pared by 4 bases and J by 8 bases, with 14 bases between. Germline V CDR1 and CDR2: LNHDA, SQIVND (reference sequence). CDR3 length: 13 residues. The CDR3 here is CASSKGGALEAFF. As DNA, the CDR3 is TGTGCCAGTAGTAAGGGGGGGGCTCTCGAAGCTTTCTTT.

This chain joins TRBV9 and TRBJ2-7; 7 positions agree with TRBD2. The J segment lost 4 bases and the V segment lost 3 bases, leaving 7 bases of the junction unmatched. The CDR3 is 14 amino acids. Looked up from germline, CDR1 is SGDLS and CDR2 is YYNGEE. CDR3 coding DNA: TGTGCCAGCAGCGCTAGGGAGGGGAGGTACGAGCAGTACTTC. It encodes CASSAREGRYEQYF.

This rearrangement joins TRBV4-2 to TRBJ1-1; D unresolved. This CDR3 contains 16 residues. Trimming shortened V by 4 bases and J by 1 base, and 16 bases separated the two germline ends. The germline V gene encodes CDR1 LGHNA and CDR2 YNFKEQ. This CDR3 reads CASSPPRRDRNTEAFF. In DNA, the CDR3 is TGTGCCAGCAGCCCCCCCCGGAGGGATCGGAACACTGAAGCTTTCTTT.

The chain couples TRBV11-2 to TRBJ1-2, with 7 bases fitting TRBD1. V lost 3 bases, J lost 4 bases, and 2 bases stayed unmatched. The CDR3 contains 13 residues. Germline V lookup: CDR1 SGHAT, CDR2 FQNNGV. In nucleotides, the CDR3 is TGTGCCAGCAGCTTGGGACAGAGCTATGGCTACACCTTC. It is translated as CASSLGQSYGYTF.

This clone has more than one count but fewer than ten. The chain couples TRBV7-8 to TRBJ1-3, with D maybe TRBD1 (5 bases). V was cut by 5 bases and J by 2 bases, with 16 bases left in between. The length of the CDR3 is 16 residues. The V gene's germline CDR1 is SGHVS and CDR2 FQNEAQ. CDR3 protein: CASSLGGDLAGNTIYF. The CDR3 DNA reads TGTGCCAGCAGCCTGGGGGGTGATTTAGCTGGAAACACCATATATTTT. Filled out from reference TRBV7-8 and TRBJ1-3, the complete variable domain reads GAGVSQSPRYKVAKRGQDVALRCDPISGHVSLFWYQQALGQGPEFLTYFQNEAQLDKSGLPSDRFFAERPEGSVSTLKIQRTQQEDSAVYLCASSLGGDLAGNTIYFGEGSWLTVV.

The sample holds one count of this clone. The V gene is TRBV4-1, the J gene TRBJ2-2; 7 bases fit TRBD1. This CDR3 is built from 17 residues. Germline V gene data show CDR1 as MGHRA and CDR2 as YSYEKL. V dropped 3 bases and J dropped 6; count of bases not matched to a gene: 13. Here the CDR3 DNA reads TGCGCCAGCAGCCACCACCCGGGACAGATCTTGGCCGGGGAGCTGTTTTTT. It yields the protein CASSHHPGQILAGELFF.

The rearrangement joins TRBV18 to TRBJ2-7; 12 nucleotides line up with TRBD2. This CDR3 has 17 amino acids. The V segment lost 1 base and the J segment 4 bases; nucleotides outside the gene matches: 8. Germline V gene sequence: CDR1 KGHSH, CDR2 LQKENI. The CDR3 is CASSPRPLAGGQYEQYF. As DNA, the CDR3 is TGTGCCAGCTCACCACGCCCACTAGCGGGAGGACAGTACGAGCAGTACTTC.

The table lists this clone with a few counts. This chain connects TRBV5-1 to TRBJ2-2; the D is unclear. V was clipped by 0 bases and J by 4 bases, with 19 bases between them. CDR1 and CDR2 from the germline V gene are SGHRS and YFSETQ. The CDR3 is 18 residues long. The CDR3: CASSLASTAGPGTGELFF. CDR3 nucleotide sequence: TGCGCCAGCAGCTTGGCCTCAACGGCCGGCCCGGGCACCGGGGAGCTGTTTTTT.